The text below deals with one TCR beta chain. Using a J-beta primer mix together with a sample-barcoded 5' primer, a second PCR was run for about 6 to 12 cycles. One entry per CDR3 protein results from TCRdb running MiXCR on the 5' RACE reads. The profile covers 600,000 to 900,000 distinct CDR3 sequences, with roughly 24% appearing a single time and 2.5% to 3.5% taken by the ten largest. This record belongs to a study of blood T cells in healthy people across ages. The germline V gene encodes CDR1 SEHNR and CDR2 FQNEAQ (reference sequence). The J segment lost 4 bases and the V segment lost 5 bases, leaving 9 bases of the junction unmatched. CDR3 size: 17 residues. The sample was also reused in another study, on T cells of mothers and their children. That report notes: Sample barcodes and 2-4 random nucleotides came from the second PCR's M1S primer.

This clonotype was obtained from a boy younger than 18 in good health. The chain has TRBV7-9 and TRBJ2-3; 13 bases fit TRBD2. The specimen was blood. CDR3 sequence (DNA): TGTGCCAGCAGCCCCGGGACTAGCGGGACGTCGTCAGATACGCAGTATTTT. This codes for CASSPGTSGTSSDTQYF.